The 13 T cell receptor beta chains below come from one sample, sequenced in a study of regulatory T cells in long-lasting Graves disease (dated by TCRdb to 2020 to 2022). The time point label, as the study defines it: persistent/refractory GD, antithyroid drugs over 5 years with positive TRAb. For both TCR sequencing and RNA sequencing, RNA was extracted from PBMCs in TRIzol. Library generation was performed with multiplex PCR. Sequencer: Illumina HiSeq 4000. iRepertoire HTBI primers and Arm-PCR amplification of CDR3 regions were used to construct TCR beta libraries. The public reads were run again by TCRdb, first through fastp at Q25 and then through MiXCR, and only productive beta chains were kept. Rows with one shared CDR3 protein collapse into an entry with the most common genes and DNA. This sample is represented by 600,000 to 800,000 distinct CDR3 sequences; 25% to 30% of them were singletons. Of the sample, roughly 46% is held by the ten largest clones.

Sequencing was performed on peripheral blood mononuclear cells (PBMCs), taken when the disease was refractory, from a patient treated with antithyroid drugs. The receptor source for this set is a female donor with Graves disease.

The V and J genes are TRBV12-3 or TRBV12-4 and TRBJ1-5; 9 bases line up with TRBD1. This CDR3 region has 14 residues. V gave up 5 bases and J gave up 7 bases; unmatched junction bases: 6. CDR3 DNA: TGTGCCAGCAGTCTAGGGGACAGGGCCCAGCCCCAGCATTTT. Translating gives CASSLGDRAQPQHF.

The chain couples TRBV5-1 to TRBJ1-6, with a weak D call TRBD1 (5 bases). CDR1 SGHRS and CDR2 YFSETQ come from the germline V gene. This CDR3 comprises 14 residues. Deletions cut 1 base from V and 7 bases from J, with 9 bases between. In nucleotides, the CDR3 is TGCGCCAGCAGCTTGAATGCAGGGAATTCACCCCTCCACTTT. Translating it yields CASSLNAGNSPLHF.

This clonotype was observed a handful of times. The chain employs TRBV15 and TRBJ1-1, with a tentative D call TRBD1 (6 bases). V lost 1 base and J 4 bases, leaving 10 bases between the germline ends. The CDR3 consists of 14 residues. Germline loops: CDR1 LNHNV, CDR2 YYDKDF (reference sequence). CDR3 DNA sequence: TGTGCCACCAGCAGAGCGAGGGGGGGCACTGAAGCTTTCTTT. Translating gives CATSRARGGTEAFF.

This rearrangement joins TRBV12-3 or TRBV12-4 to TRBJ1-2; 7 bases are shared with TRBD1. Losses at the gene ends were 3 bases for V and 7 bases for J; bases not matched to a gene: 5. CDR3 length: 13 residues. CDR3: CASSFKGGFGYTF. The CDR3 region has the DNA TGTGCCAGCAGTTTCAAAGGGGGCTTTGGCTACACCTTC.

A word on this clonotype: The likely explanation is a read error, given a far larger clone one base away. V is TRBV7-3 and J is TRBJ1-1, with 7 bases that match TRBD1. CDR1 is SGHTA, CDR2 FQGTGA, per germline. CDR3 length: 14 residues. The CDR3 DNA sequence: TGTGCCAGCAGCAAACCGACAGGGAGCACTGAAGCTCTCTTT. Its protein product is CASSKPTGSTEALF.

The chain combines TRBV10-3 with TRBJ1-1; no reliable D call. CDR3 size: 12 residues. Trimming removed 6 bases at V and 4 bases at J, with 9 bases between. Germline CDR1 ENHRY, CDR2 SYGVKD. CDR3 protein: CAIRGGPTEAFF. In nucleotides, the CDR3 is TGTGCCATCAGGGGAGGACCCACTGAAGCTTTCTTT.

Many counts were recorded for this clonotype. The rearrangement uses TRBV6-1 and TRBJ1-6; unclear D gene. The CDR3 is 12 amino acids. CDR1 is MNHNS and CDR2 is SASEGT in the germline V gene. V was shortened by 6 bases and J by 8 bases, with 8 bases between the two germline ends. The CDR3: CASRGLDSPLHF. Here the CDR3 DNA reads TGTGCCAGCAGGGGGTTAGATTCACCCCTCCACTTT.

V and J are TRBV18 and TRBJ2-7; D is uncertain. With 4 bases removed from V and 6 bases from J, the gap between germline ends came to 13 bases. Germline-derived CDR1 and CDR2 are KGHSH and LQKENI. The CDR3 has 13 amino acids. The CDR3: CASSRGSLAEQYF. Here the CDR3 DNA reads TGTGCCAGCTCACGTGGCTCCCTTGCCGAGCAGTACTTC.

CDR3 in amino acids: CASSYDPWGSGSSYEQYF. The CDR3 DNA reads TGTGCCAGCAGTTACGACCCCTGGGGTAGCGGGAGTTCGTACGAGCAGTACTTC. This chain joins TRBV6-5 and TRBJ2-7; 9 nucleotides match TRBD2. J gave up 4 bases and V 2 bases, and 15 bases lay outside the gene matches. The CDR3 is 18 residues long. From germline, CDR1 is MNHEY and CDR2 SVGAGI.

This clonotype was seen many times. The J gene is TRBJ1-1, the V gene TRBV20-1; 7 positions match TRBD1. Germline assignment: CDR1 DFQATT and CDR2 SNEGSKA (reference sequence). The CDR3 covers 16 residues. Trimming at V came to 3 bases and at J to 0 bases, leaving 10 bases not matched to a gene. CDR3 region: CSASRALGQLNTEAFF. In nucleotides, the CDR3 is TGCAGTGCTAGTCGGGCCCTGGGACAGCTGAACACTGAAGCTTTCTTT.

The sample holds many counts of this clonotype. The chain uses TRBV12-3 or TRBV12-4 and TRBJ1-2; 7 bases are a match to TRBD1. The CDR3 runs to 16 residues. Germline trimming cut 8 bases from V and 5 bases from J; bases unmatched to any gene: 17. CDR3: CASGDSGTPVEYGYTF. CDR3 DNA: TGTGCCAGCGGGGACAGCGGTACCCCTGTAGAGTATGGCTACACCTTC.

V gene TRBV29-1 combines with J gene TRBJ2-5, with D possibly matching TRBD2 (6 bases). V lost 4 bases, J lost 1 base, and 7 bases lay in between. CDR3 length equals 12 residues. Germline CDR1 SQVTM, CDR2 ANQGSEA. CDR3 in DNA: TGCAGCGTTGCCGGGAGCCAAGAGACCCAGTACTTC. Protein sequence: CSVAGSQETQYF.

This clonotype was seen at least ten times. V and J are TRBV2 and TRBJ1-1; D is perhaps TRBD1 (6 bases). Trimming stripped 7 bases from V and 5 bases from J, with 20 bases between. The CDR3 covers 15 residues. Germline CDR1 reads SNHLY; CDR2 reads FYNNEI. This chain's CDR3 is CASTDSRGVQTEAFF. CDR3 bases: TGTGCCAGCACGGACAGCCGCGGGGTTCAGACTGAAGCTTTCTTT.